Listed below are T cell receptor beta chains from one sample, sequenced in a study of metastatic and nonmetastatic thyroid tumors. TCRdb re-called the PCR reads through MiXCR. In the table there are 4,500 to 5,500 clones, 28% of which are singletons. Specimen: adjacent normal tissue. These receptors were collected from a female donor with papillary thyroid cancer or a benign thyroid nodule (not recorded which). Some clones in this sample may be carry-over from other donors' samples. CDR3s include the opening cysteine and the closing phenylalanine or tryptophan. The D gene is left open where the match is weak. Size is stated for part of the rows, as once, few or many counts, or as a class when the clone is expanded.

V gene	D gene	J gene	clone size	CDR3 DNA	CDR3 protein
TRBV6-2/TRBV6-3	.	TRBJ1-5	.	TGTGCCAGCAGTTCCTGGAATCAGCCCCAGCATTTT	CASSSWNQPQHF
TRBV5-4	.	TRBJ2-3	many	TGTGCCAGCAGCCCCGAGTGGGGCGCGGATACGCAGTATTTT	CASSPEWGADTQYF
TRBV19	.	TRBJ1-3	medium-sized	TGTGCCAGTAGGAAATACAACTCTGGAAACACCATATATTTT	CASRKYNSGNTIYF
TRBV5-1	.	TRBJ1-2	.	TGCGCCAGCAGCCGGACCACTAACTATGGCTACACCTTC	CASSRTTNYGYTF
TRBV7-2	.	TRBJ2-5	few	TGTGCCAGCAGCCCGAGGTCAGAGACCCAGTACTTC	CASSPRSETQYF
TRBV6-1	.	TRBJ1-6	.	TGTGCCAGCAGCAGGGAGGGACTTCTTAATTCACCCCTCCACTTT	CASSREGLLNSPLHF
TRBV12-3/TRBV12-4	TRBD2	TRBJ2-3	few	TGTGCCAGCAGTTTTAGGCTAGCGGGAGGAGATACGCAGTATTTT	CASSFRLAGGDTQYF
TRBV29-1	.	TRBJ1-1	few	TGCAGCGTCCTAACGACTACGAACACTGAAGCTTTCTTT	CSVLTTTNTEAFF
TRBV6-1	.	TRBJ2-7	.	TGTGCCAGCAGTGGCGCGGTGGGAGCGGCCTACGAGCAGTACTTC	CASSGAVGAAYEQYF
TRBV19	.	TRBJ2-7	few	TGTGCCAGTAGTTACGACGTTGACTACGAGCAGTACTTC	CASSYDVDYEQYF
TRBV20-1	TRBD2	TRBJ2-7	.	TGCAGTGCTGCGACTTTTAGCGGGACTGGGTCCTACGAGCAGTACTTC	CSAATFSGTGSYEQYF
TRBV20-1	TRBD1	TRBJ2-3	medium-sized	TGCAGTGCTAGGCACCAGGGGGCCGGCACAGATACGCAGTATTTT	CSARHQGAGTDTQYF
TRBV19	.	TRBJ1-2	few	TGTGCCAGTAGCCTTGACAAGAGGCTGGGCCATGGCTACACCTTC	CASSLDKRLGHGYTF
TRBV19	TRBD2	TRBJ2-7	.	TGTGCCAGTAGTACGGCCTCTAGCGGGAGGGCCTACGAGCAGTACTTC	CASSTASSGRAYEQYF
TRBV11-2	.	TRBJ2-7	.	TGTGCCAGCAGCTTAGAGGCAGGGGGGTCCTACGAGCAGTACTTC	CASSLEAGGSYEQYF
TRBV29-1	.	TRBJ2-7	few	TGCAGCGTTGGGGGCGTTGGGGCCTCTTTTACCGAGCAGTACTTC	CSVGGVGASFTEQYF
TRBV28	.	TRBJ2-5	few	TGTGCCAGCAGTGAAGGGCAAGAGACCCAGTACTTC	CASSEGQETQYF
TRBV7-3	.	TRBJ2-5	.	TGTGCCAGCAGCTGGGGAGGCAGGGGCGAACAAGAGACCCAGTACTTC	CASSWGGRGEQETQYF
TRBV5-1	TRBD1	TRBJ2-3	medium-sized	TGCGCCAGCAGCCCCATCCCAGGGGGCTTAGGCACAGATACGCAGTATTTT	CASSPIPGGLGTDTQYF
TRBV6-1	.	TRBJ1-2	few	TGTGCCAGCAGTGGGGGGGTGCTCCCATATGGCTACACCTTC	CASSGGVLPYGYTF